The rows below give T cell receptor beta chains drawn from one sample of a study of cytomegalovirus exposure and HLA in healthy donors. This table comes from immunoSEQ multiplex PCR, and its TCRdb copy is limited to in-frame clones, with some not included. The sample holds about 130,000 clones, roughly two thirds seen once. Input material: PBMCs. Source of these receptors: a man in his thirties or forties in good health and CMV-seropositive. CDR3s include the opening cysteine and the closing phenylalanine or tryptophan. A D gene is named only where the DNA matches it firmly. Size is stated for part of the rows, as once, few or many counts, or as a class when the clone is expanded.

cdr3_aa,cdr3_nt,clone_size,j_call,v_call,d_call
CSAPGYTEQYF,TGCAGTGCCCCGGGGTACACCGAGCAGTACTTC,few,TRBJ2-7,TRBV20-1,.
CASSEAMGGNTEAFF,TGTGCCAGCAGTGAAGCGATGGGGGGGAACACTGAAGCTTTCTTT,medium-sized,TRBJ1-1,TRBV6-1,.
CASSEGRTGGQPQHF,TGTGCCAGCAGTGAAGGCAGGACAGGGGGTCAGCCCCAGCATTTT,.,TRBJ1-5,TRBV6-1,TRBD1
CASSLSVRGGYDGYTF,TGCGCCAGCAGCTTGTCTGTGAGGGGGGGATATGATGGCTACACCTTC,.,TRBJ1-2,TRBV5-1,.
CASSIVGDGGGELFF,TGTGCCAGTAGTATAGTCGGTGACGGGGGCGGGGAGCTGTTTTTT,.,TRBJ2-2,TRBV19,.
CASSDKRGEWTRNTEAFF,TGTGCCAGCAGTGATAAGAGAGGTGAGTGGACAAGGAACACTGAAGCTTTCTTT,.,TRBJ1-1,TRBV2,.
CASSSWTGGSVEQFF,TGTGCCAGCAGCTCCTGGACAGGGGGCTCGGTTGAGCAGTTCTTC,.,TRBJ2-1,TRBV6-5,TRBD1
CASVGSGGRYNEQFF,TGTGCCAGCGTCGGTTCGGGAGGGCGATACAATGAGCAGTTCTTC,.,TRBJ2-1,TRBV6-1,TRBD2
CASSLRDRYQPQHF,TGTGCCAGCAGTTTACGGGATCGGTATCAGCCCCAGCATTTT,few,TRBJ1-5,TRBV27,.
CASSSHGTGQVTGELFF,TGCGCCAGCAGCTCACATGGGACAGGGCAGGTCACCGGGGAGCTGTTTTTT,.,TRBJ2-2,TRBV5-1,TRBD1
CASSLELAGGYEQYF,TGTGCCAGCAGCTTAGAGCTAGCGGGAGGGTACGAGCAGTACTTC,.,TRBJ2-7,TRBV7-9,TRBD2
CASSEGGAGYGYTF,TGTGCCAGCAGTGAGGGGGGGGCCGGCTATGGCTACACCTTC,medium-sized,TRBJ1-2,TRBV6-4,.
CASSLDLGGEQYF,TGTGCCAGCAGCTTAGATCTGGGGGGCGAGCAGTACTTC,once,TRBJ2-7,TRBV11-3,.
CASSLVQGPYEQYF,TGTGCCAGCAGCTTAGTTCAGGGGCCATACGAGCAGTACTTC,few,TRBJ2-7,TRBV11-2,.
CASSLIISNQPQHF,TGTGCCAGCAGCCTTATAATTAGCAATCAGCCCCAGCATTTT,.,TRBJ1-5,TRBV28,.
CASSPWGDNYGYTF,TGTGCCAGCAGCCCCTGGGGCGATAACTATGGCTACACCTTC,.,TRBJ1-2,TRBV9,.
CASSVDLTADGYTF,TGTGCCAGCAGCGTAGATCTGACAGCCGATGGCTACACCTTC,.,TRBJ1-2,TRBV9,.
CASSLVGSYNEQFF,TGTGCCAGCAGCTTAGTCGGTTCTTACAATGAGCAGTTCTTC,.,TRBJ2-1,TRBV7-2,.
CAWRRGRNTEAFF,TGTGCCTGGAGACGGGGGAGGAACACTGAAGCTTTCTTT,.,TRBJ1-1,TRBV30,.
CASSSATGGETQYF,TGCGCCAGCAGCTCCGCGACAGGGGGCGAGACCCAGTACTTC,.,TRBJ2-5,TRBV5-1,TRBD1
CASSTGGASSYNEQFF,TGTGCCAGCAGCACCGGGGGGGCGAGCTCCTACAATGAGCAGTTCTTC,few,TRBJ2-1,TRBV5-4,TRBD2
CATSRGTGGNQPQHF,TGTGCCACCAGCAGAGGGACAGGGGGCAATCAGCCCCAGCATTTT,once,TRBJ1-5,TRBV15,TRBD1
CASSWHGGEVTEAFF,TGCGCCAGCAGCTGGCACGGGGGGGAGGTCACTGAAGCTTTCTTT,.,TRBJ1-1,TRBV5-1,.
CASSSHGGSGQPQHF,TGTGCCAGCTCCTCTCACGGGGGTTCGGGTCAGCCCCAGCATTTT,.,TRBJ1-5,TRBV28,.
CASSTGLAGGPVGELFF,TGCGCCAGCAGCACCGGACTAGCGGGAGGGCCTGTCGGGGAGCTGTTTTTT,.,TRBJ2-2,TRBV5-1,TRBD2
CAISDPGQGFYEQYF,TGTGCCATCAGTGACCCGGGACAGGGGTTCTACGAGCAGTACTTC,.,TRBJ2-7,TRBV10-3,TRBD1
CASSPDSYYGYTF,TGTGCCAGCAGCCCGGACAGTTACTATGGCTACACCTTC,.,TRBJ1-2,TRBV7-2,.
CASSPPGQGPGELFF,TGTGCCAGCAGCCCGCCGGGACAGGGCCCCGGGGAGCTGTTTTTT,.,TRBJ2-2,TRBV5-6,TRBD1
CATRGQGGQPQHF,TGTGCCACAAGGGGACAGGGTGGACAGCCCCAGCATTTT,.,TRBJ1-5,TRBV10-3,TRBD1
CASSYGTGDSNQPQHF,TGTGCCAGCAGTTACGGGACAGGGGATAGCAATCAGCCCCAGCATTTT,.,TRBJ1-5,TRBV6-5,TRBD1
CASSRTSGQETQYF,TGTGCCAGCAGCCGGACTAGCGGCCAAGAGACCCAGTACTTC,.,TRBJ2-5,TRBV2,TRBD2
CASSRGGFSGNTIYF,TGTGCCAGCAGCCGCGGTGGTTTCTCTGGAAACACCATATATTTT,.,TRBJ1-3,TRBV14,.
CASSLHRDRAAAEKLFF,TGTGCCAGCAGCTTACACCGGGACAGGGCGGCGGCGGAAAAACTGTTTTTT,.,TRBJ1-4,TRBV7-9,TRBD1
CASSLSGGRDTF,TGTGCCAGCAGCTTAAGCGGGGGGAGGGACACCTTC,.,TRBJ1-2,TRBV7-2,.
CASNGEGNQPQHF,TGTGCCAGCAATGGGGAGGGCAATCAGCCCCAGCATTTT,.,TRBJ1-5,TRBV2,.
CSVGGTSGKSTDTQYF,TGCAGCGTTGGAGGGACTAGCGGGAAAAGCACAGATACGCAGTATTTT,.,TRBJ2-3,TRBV29-1,TRBD2
CASSSGTGREQYF,TGTGCCAGCAGCTCCGGGACAGGGCGCGAGCAGTACTTC,.,TRBJ2-7,TRBV5-4,TRBD1
CATSRNTEAFF,TGTGCCACTTCCAGGAACACTGAAGCTTTCTTT,.,TRBJ1-1,TRBV19,.